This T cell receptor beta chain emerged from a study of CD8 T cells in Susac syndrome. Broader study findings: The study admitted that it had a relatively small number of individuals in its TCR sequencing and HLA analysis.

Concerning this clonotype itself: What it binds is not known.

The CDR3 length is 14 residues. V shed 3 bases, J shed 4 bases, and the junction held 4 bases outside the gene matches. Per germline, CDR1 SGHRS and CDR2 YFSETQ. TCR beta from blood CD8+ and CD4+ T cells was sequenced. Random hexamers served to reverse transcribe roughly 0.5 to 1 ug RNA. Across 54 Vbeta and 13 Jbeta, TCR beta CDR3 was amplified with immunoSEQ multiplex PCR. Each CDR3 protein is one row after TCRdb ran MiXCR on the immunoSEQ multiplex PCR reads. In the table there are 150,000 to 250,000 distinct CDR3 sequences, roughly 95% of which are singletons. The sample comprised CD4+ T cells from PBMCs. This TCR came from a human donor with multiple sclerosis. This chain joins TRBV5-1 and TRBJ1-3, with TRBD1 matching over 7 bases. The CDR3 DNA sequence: TGCGCCAGCAGCTCGCCGGACAGGGGAAACACCATATATTTT. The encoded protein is CASSSPDRGNTIYF.